The 18 T cell receptor beta chains reported below all come from one sample, sequenced in a study of T-cell reconstitution after alpha-beta-depleted transplantation in children. A TCRbeta library incorporating unique molecular identifiers was prepared. TCRdb re-analysed the PCR reads in MiXCR, keeping a single row per CDR3 protein. The data show 250,000 to 300,000 distinct CDR3 sequences, more than 8% seen once. The sequencing here drew on PBMCs from the stem cell graft donor, taken from the stem cell graft. These receptors were obtained from a human donor who donated a stem cell graft to a child with SCID.

The chain joins TRBV7-9 to TRBJ1-3; TRBD1 aligns across 7 bases. The V and J ends lost 6 bases and 0 bases, in that order; junction bases with no gene match: 2. CDR3 length: 14 amino acids. Germline CDR1 SEHNR, CDR2 FQNEAQ (reference sequence). CDR3 residues: CASSNRGSGNTIYF. The CDR3, as DNA: TGTGCCAGCAGTAACAGGGGCTCTGGAAACACCATATATTTT.

The chain is built from TRBV12-3 or TRBV12-4 and TRBJ2-5; TRBD2 matches at 13 bases. The CDR3 is 15 residues long. V lost 6 bases, J lost 5 bases, and 6 bases stayed unmatched. The CDR3 sequence: CASSQLAGGSETQYF. In DNA, the CDR3 is TGTGCCAGCAGCCAACTAGCGGGGGGGTCGGAGACCCAGTACTTC.

The V gene is TRBV23-1, the J gene TRBJ2-7, with 7 bases fitting TRBD1. TRBV23-1 carries the ORF label, with uncertain function. The CDR3 length is 14 residues. V lost 0 bases to trimming and J lost 3 bases; unmatched junction nucleotides: 2. CDR3 sequence reads: CASSQSTGSYEQYF. The CDR3 coding sequence is TGCGCCAGCAGTCAATCGACAGGGAGCTACGAGCAGTACTTC.

The rearrangement uses TRBV3-1 and TRBJ2-3; TRBD1 matches 7 bases. Germline CDR1 is LGHDT and CDR2 is YNNKEL (reference sequence). CDR3 length: 15 residues. V gave up 7 bases and J gave up 3 bases; unmatched junction bases: 10. In DNA, the CDR3 is TGTGCCAGCACCCAGCTGGTGACAGGGACAGATACGCAGTATTTT. Translated, it gives CASTQLVTGTDTQYF.

This clonotype was counted a few times. The chain employs TRBV12-3 or TRBV12-4 and TRBJ1-1; 10 nucleotides agree with TRBD1. The J segment lost 4 bases and the V segment lost 5 bases, leaving 7 bases of the junction unmatched. The CDR3 runs 15 residues. The CDR3 loop reads CASSKPGQGGTEAFF. The CDR3, as DNA: TGTGCCAGCAGTAAACCCGGACAGGGGGGCACTGAAGCTTTCTTT.

In its sample, this clonotype was seen a few times. The chain has TRBV5-6 and TRBJ2-1; no reliable D call. The CDR3 extends over 13 amino acids. The germline V gene encodes CDR1 SGHDT and CDR2 YYEEEE. V dropped 3 bases and J dropped 7 bases, with 11 bases sitting between them. CDR3 sequence: CASSSLWWNEQFF. DNA for the CDR3: TGTGCCAGCAGCTCCCTATGGTGGAATGAGCAGTTCTTC.

V gene TRBV5-5 combines with J gene TRBJ2-2; D might be TRBD2 (7 bases). Germline V lookup: CDR1 SGHKS, CDR2 YYEKEE (reference sequence). This CDR3 has 15 residues. The V end was cut by 10 bases, the J end by 3 bases, with 19 bases between. In DNA, the CDR3 is TGTGCCGCCGGGGGGCCTTTACCCTACACCGGGGAGCTGTTTTTT. Its translation is CAAGGPLPYTGELFF.

This chain joins TRBV29-1 and TRBJ2-5; D not certain. Trimming removed 7 bases from V and 7 bases from J, with 16 bases in between. Germline V gene lookup returns CDR1 SQVTM and CDR2 ANQGSEA. This CDR3 spans 12 amino acids. CDR3 sequence reads: CSEETPPGTQYF. The CDR3 DNA follows: TGCAGCGAAGAAACGCCTCCAGGGACCCAGTACTTC. The variable domain in full, with the rest retrieved from reference TRBV29-1 and TRBJ2-5, is SAVISQKPSRDICQRGTSLTIQCQVDSQVTMMFWYRQQPGQSLTLIATANQGSEATYESGFVIDKFPISRPNLTFSTLTVSNMSPEDSSIYLCSEETPPGTQYFGPGTRLLVL.

This clonotype was counted between two and nine times. The CDR3 DNA is TGTGCCAGCTGGAGCCCCCGGGACAGGGTTTCGACTGAAGCTTTCTTT. Its translation is CASWSPRDRVSTEAFF. The chain is built from TRBV7-9 and TRBJ1-1; 9 nucleotides line up with TRBD1. Unmatched junction bases numbered 15, after V lost 8 bases and J lost 5 bases. This CDR3 is 16 amino acids long. Germline V gene lookup returns CDR1 SEHNR and CDR2 FQNEAQ (reference sequence).

A few counts support this clonotype. The V call is TRBV18, the J call TRBJ2-7, with a tentative D call TRBD2 (6 bases). The CDR3 totals 15 residues. V was clipped by 3 bases and J by 2 bases, with 14 bases between them. Germline values: CDR1 KGHSH, CDR2 LQKENI. The CDR3 region has the DNA TGTGCCAGCTCACCCAGAGGACTACATCCCTACGAGCAGTACTTC. Translated, it gives CASSPRGLHPYEQYF.

This chain links TRBV6-4 with TRBJ2-5, with D unresolved. This CDR3 region has 13 residues. Germline V gene data show CDR1 as MRHNA and CDR2 as SNTAGT. Trimming removed 0 bases at V and 9 bases at J, with 11 bases between. The CDR3 loop is CASSDSESRPQYF. The DNA for the CDR3 is TGTGCCAGCAGTGACTCCGAATCGAGGCCCCAGTACTTC.

This clonotype has at least ten counts. V and J are TRBV10-3 and TRBJ2-5; D is perhaps TRBD2 (7 bases). V lost 4 bases to trimming and J lost 5 bases, with 14 bases between them. Looked up from germline, CDR1 is ENHRY and CDR2 is SYGVKD. This CDR3 is 14 amino acids long. In nucleotides, the CDR3 is TGTGCCATCAGTGCGGGGGGCGAGCCTGAGACCCAGTACTTC. Protein: CAISAGGEPETQYF.

The chain employs TRBV9 and TRBJ2-1; no reliable D call. The CDR3 runs 13 residues. Germline CDR1 reads SGDLS; CDR2 reads YYNGEE. Trimming pared 2 bases from V and 8 bases from J, leaving 11 bases between. The DNA of the CDR3 is TGTGCCAGCAGCGTCTTCGGGTATGATGAGCAGTTCTTC. Amino acids: CASSVFGYDEQFF.

The chain links TRBV5-1 to TRBJ1-2, with TRBD1 matching over 8 bases. J was trimmed by 8 bases and V by 4 bases; bases with no gene match: 7. The germline V gene encodes CDR1 SGHRS and CDR2 YFSETQ. The CDR3 totals 13 residues. CDR3 residues: CASSVGQGMGYTF. For the CDR3, the DNA is TGCGCCAGCAGCGTCGGACAGGGCATGGGCTACACCTTC.

Ten or more counts support this clonotype. The chain has TRBV12-3 or TRBV12-4 and TRBJ2-1, with 10 bases that match TRBD2. The CDR3 spans 14 residues. J gave up 7 bases and V 5 bases, and 5 bases lay outside the gene matches. The CDR3 DNA follows: TGTGCCAGCAGTGATAGCGGGGGGCGTAATGAGCAGTTCTTC. Translated, it gives CASSDSGGRNEQFF.

This chain connects TRBV14 to TRBJ2-7, with 8 positions matching TRBD1. CDR1 is SGHDN and CDR2 is FVKESK in the germline V gene. V trimming: 0 bases; J trimming: 3 bases; junction bases outside the gene matches: 4. The CDR3 length is 15 residues. CDR3 nucleotide sequence: TGTGCCAGCAGCCAAGAAGTGGACAGGGACTACGAGCAGTACTTC. It translates to CASSQEVDRDYEQYF. Supplemented by reference TRBV14 and TRBJ2-7, the full variable domain reads EAGVTQFPSHSVIEKGQTVTLRCDPISGHDNLYWYRRVMGKEIKFLLHFVKESKQDESGMPNNRFLAERTGGTYSTLKVQPAELEDSGVYFCASSQEVDRDYEQYFGPGTRLTVT.

This chain connects TRBV7-9 to TRBJ1-2; a possible D gene is TRBD1 (5 bases). V was cut by 5 bases and J by 2 bases, with 9 bases left in between. The CDR3 length is 13 residues. The germline V gene has CDR1 SEHNR and CDR2 FQNEAQ (reference sequence). This CDR3 is CASSADTNYGYTF. CDR3 coding DNA: TGTGCCAGCAGCGCGGACACAAACTATGGCTACACCTTC.

This chain links TRBV12-5 with TRBJ2-5; TRBD1 is a possible D gene (5 bases). Trimming left V 1 base short and J 3 bases short, with 9 bases between. The CDR3 has 14 amino acids. CDR1 is LGHNT and CDR2 is FRNRAP in the germline V gene. Here the CDR3 DNA reads TGTGCTAGTGGTTTGGACGTAGGGGAAGAGACCCAGTACTTC. It is translated as CASGLDVGEETQYF.